The sequence of this T cell receptor beta chain was determined in a study of blood T cell repertoires in COVID-19. Looking at the study overall: Whether acute or convalescent, the COVID-19 samples came from the United States, Italy and Spain. PBMCs, B-cell-depleted T cells, or T cells provided the cDNA or gDNA that made up the material.

Original methodology: Reference gene primer amplification yielded estimated nucleated cell counts. The data were produced by immunoSEQ multiplex PCR, yet TCRdb's version contains in-frame clones alone and is incomplete. V and J calls and clone size are given by that table; D and trimming were obtained from the DNA. The sample lists over 45,000 clones; 82% were seen once. The germline CDR1 and CDR2 sequences are KGHDR and SFDVKD. With 5 bases removed from V and 5 bases from J, the gap between germline ends came to 14 bases. This CDR3 has 14 residues. The specimen was peripheral blood. The sequence was obtained from a human donor in a cohort sampled during active or convalescent COVID-19. The V call is TRBV24-1, the J call TRBJ1-1; D unresolved. The CDR3 spells CATSVGVSRTEAFF. In DNA form, the CDR3 reads TGTGCCACCAGTGTCGGGGTAAGTAGGACTGAAGCTTTCTTT.